One and the same sample provided the 29 T cell receptor beta chains below, sequenced in a study of blood T cells in healthy people across ages (dated by TCRdb to the mid-2010s). Library generation was performed with 5' RACE. The instrument given in TCRdb is Illumina HiSeq 2500. The second PCR ran for roughly 7 to 12 cycles and used a J-beta primer mix along with a sample-barcoded 5' primer. The public reads were reanalyzed by TCRdb: fastp trimming at Q25, MiXCR alignment, in-frame beta chains only. All rows with the same CDR3 protein become a single entry with the most common DNA and genes. The sample has 700,000 or so distinct CDR3 sequences on record, around 43% of them singletons. The leading ten clones occupy 25% to 35% of the sample. The sequencing sample was made of blood. The origin of the receptors is a man older than 75 in good health.

This sequence joins TRBV4-2 and TRBJ2-3; 7 bases are a match to TRBD1. Germline CDR1 is LGHNA and CDR2 is YNFKEQ. The CDR3 is 14 amino acids. V lost 4 bases and J lost 6; bases outside the gene matches: 7. CDR3 sequence reads: CASSLGQVEDTQYF. CDR3 in DNA: TGTGCCAGCAGCCTTGGACAGGTAGAGGATACGCAGTATTTT.

J is TRBJ2-3 and V is TRBV20-1; 11 bases are shared with TRBD2. V lost 1 base, J lost 9 bases, and 12 bases stayed unmatched. The length of the CDR3 is 16 residues. The germline CDR1 and CDR2 sequences are DFQATT and SNEGSKA (reference sequence). The CDR3 region is CSARAVSGGAVETQYF. The DNA of the CDR3 is TGCAGTGCTAGAGCCGTTAGCGGGGGGGCCGTCGAAACGCAGTATTTT.

This clonotype has just a few counts. This chain connects TRBV11-2 to TRBJ2-3; 9 bases match TRBD2. Trimming cost V 4 bases and J 5 bases; bases outside gene matches: 22. This CDR3 contains 20 residues. Germline CDR1 reads SGHAT; CDR2 reads FQNNGV. In DNA form, the CDR3 reads TGTGCCAGCAGCTCACCGGGGACTAGCTTTCTAGACTACCGCAGAGATACGCAGTATTTT. Translated: CASSSPGTSFLDYRRDTQYF.

Many counts were recorded for this clonotype. V and J are TRBV20-1 and TRBJ2-5, with unresolved D. Germline V gives CDR1 DFQATT, CDR2 SNEGSKA (reference sequence). With 0 bases removed from V and 1 base from J, the gap between germline ends came to 9 bases. The CDR3 loop spans 14 amino acids. The CDR3, as DNA: TGCAGTGCTAGAGAGCGTGTTGCCCAAGAGACCCAGTACTTC. It encodes CSARERVAQETQYF.

This clonotype has more than one count but fewer than ten. V gene TRBV29-1 combines with J gene TRBJ1-4, with TRBD1 matching 7 bases. Germline CDR1 reads SQVTM; CDR2 reads ANQGSEA. CDR3 length: 13 residues. V lost 1 base, J lost 8 bases, and 4 bases stayed unmatched. CDR3 sequence: CSVEGQGREKLFF. In DNA form, the CDR3 reads TGCAGCGTTGAAGGACAGGGAAGAGAAAAACTGTTTTTT.

The gene calls are TRBV7-2 and TRBJ1-4; 7 nucleotides align to TRBD1. CDR3 length equals 15 residues. V shed 1 base and J 7 bases; nucleotides not matched to a gene: 6. Germline V gene sequence: CDR1 SGHTA, CDR2 FQGNSA. The CDR3 nucleotides read TGTGCCAGCAGCTTAGTAGGGGGCGCGGGTGAAAAACTGTTTTTT. It yields the protein CASSLVGGAGEKLFF. The full variable domain, rest sourced from reference TRBV7-2 and TRBJ1-4, is GAGVSQSPSNKVTEKGKDVELRCDPISGHTALYWYRQSLGQGLEFLIYFQGNSAPDKSGLPSDRFSAERTGGSVSTLTIQRTQQEDSAVYLCASSLVGGAGEKLFFGSGTQLSVL.

This clonotype came up a few times. CDR3: CASSLLAERTDTQYF. In nucleotides, the CDR3 is TGTGCCAGCAGTTTGTTAGCGGAGCGCACAGATACGCAGTATTTT. The V and J genes are TRBV27 and TRBJ2-3; D is perhaps TRBD2 (6 bases). The CDR3 is made up of 15 amino acids. V lost 3 bases and J lost 1, with 11 bases in between. The germline CDR1 and CDR2 sequences are MNHEY and SMNVEV (reference sequence).

The chain links TRBV7-2 to TRBJ2-3; 12 nucleotides agree with TRBD2. Looked up from germline, CDR1 is SGHTA and CDR2 is FQGNSA. The CDR3 sequence is 18 residues long. With 4 bases clipped from V and 5 bases from J, the junction kept 13 bases outside the gene matches. The CDR3 is CASSSGLAGGEHGDTQYF. The CDR3 DNA is TGTGCCAGCAGCTCGGGGCTAGCGGGAGGGGAACACGGAGATACGCAGTATTTT. Combining the CDR3 with reference TRBV7-2 and TRBJ2-3 gives the whole variable domain GAGVSQSPSNKVTEKGKDVELRCDPISGHTALYWYRQSLGQGLEFLIYFQGNSAPDKSGLPSDRFSAERTGGSVSTLTIQRTQQEDSAVYLCASSSGLAGGEHGDTQYFGPGTRLTVL.

The V and J genes are TRBV9 and TRBJ2-1; D might be TRBD1 or TRBD2, each matching 5 bases. The CDR3 has 20 residues. Germline CDR1 is SGDLS and CDR2 is YYNGEE. V lost 0 bases and J lost 1, with 23 bases in between. CDR3 nucleotides: TGTGCCAGCAGCGTAGAGGAGGTTTTCGTGGGACGAGCGTCCTACAATGAGCAGTTCTTC. The encoded protein is CASSVEEVFVGRASYNEQFF.

In this sample, this clonotype turned up a few times. The chain couples TRBV20-1 to TRBJ1-5, with 8 bases that match TRBD1. Trimming cost V 5 bases and J 2 bases; bases outside gene matches: 5. Germline V CDR1 and CDR2: DFQATT, SNEGSKA (reference sequence). This CDR3 is built from 14 residues. CDR3 loop: CSAPDRAGNQPQHF. In DNA, the CDR3 is TGCAGTGCTCCGGACAGGGCTGGCAATCAGCCCCAGCATTTT.

J is TRBJ2-1 and V is TRBV4-1, with TRBD1 as a possible D gene (6 bases). Germline values: CDR1 MGHRA, CDR2 YSYEKL. V was pared by 4 bases and J by 10 bases, with 14 bases between. This CDR3 has 13 amino acids. The CDR3 is CASSLDRLVEQFF. CDR3 sequence (DNA): TGCGCCAGCAGCCTTGACAGGTTGGTCGAGCAGTTCTTC.

This clonotype was observed many times. J is TRBJ1-1 and V is TRBV29-1; D possibly corresponds to TRBD1 (5 bases). V dropped 7 bases and J dropped 4 bases, with 19 bases sitting between them. The CDR3 has 14 amino acids. Germline CDR1 and CDR2: SQVTM and ANQGSEA. The CDR3 region has the DNA TGCAGCGCCGTCTCCGGGGGTGGAGGCACTGAAGCTTTCTTT. It specifies CSAVSGGGGTEAFF.

V and J are TRBV11-2 and TRBJ1-6, with 10 bases matching TRBD1. The CDR3 totals 15 residues. With V trimmed by 4 bases and J by 8 bases, 5 bases remained unmatched. From germline, CDR1 is SGHAT and CDR2 FQNNGV. The CDR3 nucleotides read TGTGCCAGCAGCTCCCGCGGGACAGGGGATTCACCCCTCCACTTT. Its protein product is CASSSRGTGDSPLHF.

The J gene is TRBJ2-5, the V gene TRBV5-1, with 7 positions matching TRBD1. This CDR3 region has 14 residues. CDR1 and CDR2 (germline): SGHRS, YFSETQ. V gave up 2 bases and J gave up 1 base; unmatched junction bases: 2. CDR3 sequence: CASSFWDSQETQYF. The CDR3 DNA reads TGCGCCAGCAGCTTCTGGGACAGCCAAGAGACCCAGTACTTC.

V is TRBV7-2 and J is TRBJ2-1, with 7 bases lining up with TRBD1. The germline V gene has CDR1 SGHTA and CDR2 FQGNSA. The J segment lost 5 bases and the V segment lost 3 bases, leaving 1 base of the junction unmatched. This CDR3 has 13 amino acids. CDR3 DNA: TGTGCCAGCAGCTTTGACAGGGACAATGAGCAGTTCTTC. This sequence encodes CASSFDRDNEQFF.

This clonotype showed up many times. CDR3 DNA: TGTGCCAGCAGCCAAGAGACTAGCGGGGGGGCAAATGAGCAGTTCTTC. This translates into CASSQETSGGANEQFF. The J gene is TRBJ2-1, the V gene TRBV4-2; 14 nucleotides line up with TRBD2. Germline values: CDR1 LGHNA, CDR2 YNFKEQ. The CDR3 loop spans 16 amino acids. Trimming cost V 0 bases and J 7 bases; bases outside gene matches: 2.

This clonotype was found many times. J is TRBJ2-1 and V is TRBV20-1, with 12 bases matching TRBD2. Germline V gene data show CDR1 as DFQATT and CDR2 as SNEGSKA (reference sequence). Germline trimming cut 0 bases from V and 6 bases from J; bases unmatched to any gene: 3. The CDR3 is made up of 15 amino acids. CDR3 DNA sequence: TGCAGTGCTAGAGAGGGGACTAGCGGGCGCAATGAGCAGTTCTTC. This gives the protein CSAREGTSGRNEQFF.

The V and J genes are TRBV20-1 and TRBJ2-3; tentatively, D is TRBD2 (6 bases). V shed 0 bases and J shed 0 bases, with 13 bases lying between them. Germline CDR1 reads DFQATT; CDR2 reads SNEGSKA (reference sequence). CDR3 length equals 16 residues. The CDR3, as DNA: TGCAGTGCTAGAGATCGGAGGGGAGTAAGCACAGATACGCAGTATTTT. Translating gives CSARDRRGVSTDTQYF.

This clonotype was observed a handful of times. The chain carries TRBV7-2 and TRBJ2-4; 11 nucleotides align to TRBD2. The J segment lost 6 bases and the V segment lost 5 bases, leaving 6 bases of the junction unmatched. This CDR3 contains 15 residues. Germline lookup yields CDR1 SGHTA and CDR2 FQGNSA. CDR3 residues: CASSAPGTSGNIQYF. The CDR3 DNA reads TGTGCCAGCAGCGCGCCCGGGACTAGCGGAAACATTCAGTACTTC.

V usage is TRBV10-3 and J usage is TRBJ2-3; 9 bases align to TRBD2. The CDR3 runs to 14 residues. Germline V gene lookup returns CDR1 ENHRY and CDR2 SYGVKD. CDR3 in amino acids: CVTSSGGNTDTQYF. The CDR3 bases are TGTGTCACTTCAAGCGGGGGGAACACAGATACGCAGTATTTT.

V is TRBV9 and J is TRBJ1-1; TRBD1 matches 8 bases. Losses at the gene ends were 4 bases for V and 0 bases for J; bases not matched to a gene: 11. Germline CDR1 and CDR2: SGDLS and YYNGEE. This CDR3 contains 17 residues. The CDR3 protein is CASSPTPDRVLNTEAFF. The CDR3 region has the DNA TGTGCCAGCAGCCCCACACCGGACAGGGTTTTGAACACTGAAGCTTTCTTT.

Only a few counts were recorded for this clonotype. The rearrangement uses TRBV20-1 and TRBJ1-2; 7 positions match TRBD1. V dropped 2 bases and J dropped 1; count of bases not matched to a gene: 16. The CDR3 totals 18 residues. Looked up from germline, CDR1 is DFQATT and CDR2 is SNEGSKA (reference sequence). CDR3 DNA sequence: TGCAGTGCTAGACCCTTAATCCGGGACAGAGGTTTTAACTATGGCTACACCTTC. This encodes CSARPLIRDRGFNYGYTF.

The V call is TRBV20-1, the J call TRBJ2-3; D may be TRBD2 (5 bases). The germline V and J ends were trimmed by 3 bases and 6 bases, with 13 bases remaining between them. Germline CDR1 DFQATT, CDR2 SNEGSKA (reference sequence). There are 13 residues in the CDR3. The CDR3 sequence: CSASAREWDTQYF. The CDR3 region has the DNA TGCAGTGCTAGTGCGAGGGAGTGGGATACGCAGTATTTT.

Points on this clonotype: At one end the junction does not follow the germline gene, possibly because of a read error. The gene calls are TRBV5-1 and TRBJ2-3, with 9 bases fitting TRBD2. Germline values: CDR1 SGHRS, CDR2 YFSETQ. The CDR3 contains 15 residues. The CDR3 coding sequence is TGCGCCAGCAGCTTGGTTGCGGGGGGGCCGGGTACGCGGTATTTT. Translating gives CASSLVAGGPGTRYF.

DNA for the CDR3: TGTGCCACCCAGTTTTCGGACAGGACATATGGCTACACCTTC. Its protein is CATQFSDRTYGYTF. The rearrangement uses TRBV28 and TRBJ1-2; 7 nucleotides match TRBD1. Losses at the gene ends were 10 bases for V and 5 bases for J; bases not matched to a gene: 13. The CDR3 has 14 amino acids. CDR1 is MDHEN, CDR2 SYDVKM, per germline.

This rearrangement joins TRBV20-1 to TRBJ2-3; D possibly matches TRBD1 or TRBD2 (5 bases each). CDR1 DFQATT and CDR2 SNEGSKA come from the germline V gene (reference sequence). Deletions cut 6 bases from V and 4 bases from J, with 20 bases between. The CDR3 length is 15 residues. This CDR3 is CSALEGQGYPDTQYF. CDR3 in DNA: TGCAGTGCGCTCGAGGGTCAGGGCTACCCAGATACGCAGTATTTT.

This clonotype was detected only a few times. This chain links TRBV11-2 with TRBJ2-5; D call uncertain. Germline CDR1 reads SGHAT; CDR2 reads FQNNGV. The CDR3 is 12 amino acids. Trimming cost V 8 bases and J 1 base, with 8 bases left between them. This chain's CDR3 is CASGALQETQYF. CDR3 sequence (DNA): TGTGCCAGCGGCGCTCTCCAAGAGACCCAGTACTTC.

This clonotype was seen a few times. The V call is TRBV14, the J call TRBJ2-7, with D maybe TRBD1 (6 bases). Germline CDR1 SGHDN, CDR2 FVKESK. The CDR3 length is 16 residues. Trimming took 0 bases from V and 1 from J, leaving 13 bases between them. The DNA of the CDR3 is TGTGCCAGCAGCCAAGAGGAGAAGACAGGTTCCTACGAGCAGTACTTC. Translated, it gives CASSQEEKTGSYEQYF.

This clonotype was detected a few times. The V call is TRBV7-9, the J call TRBJ1-2, with D unresolved. Germline CDR1 SEHNR, CDR2 FQNEAQ (reference sequence). The CDR3 loop spans 17 amino acids. V lost 5 bases to trimming and J lost 3 bases, with 22 bases between them. The CDR3 nucleotides are TGTGCCAGCAGCCCAGAGAATTTTCGTTTTGGGCACTATGGCTACACCTTC. Protein product: CASSPENFRFGHYGYTF.